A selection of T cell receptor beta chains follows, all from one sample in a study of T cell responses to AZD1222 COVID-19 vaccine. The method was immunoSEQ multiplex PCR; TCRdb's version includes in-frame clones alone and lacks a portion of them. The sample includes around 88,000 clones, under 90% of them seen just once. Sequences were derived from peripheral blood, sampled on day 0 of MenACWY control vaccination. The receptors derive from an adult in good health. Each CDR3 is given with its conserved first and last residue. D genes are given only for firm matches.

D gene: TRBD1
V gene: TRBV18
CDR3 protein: CASSPKGTVRKLFF

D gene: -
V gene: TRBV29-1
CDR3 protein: CSVVGVVGYGYTF

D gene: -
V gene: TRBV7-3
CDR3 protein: CASSSQGSSYNEQFF

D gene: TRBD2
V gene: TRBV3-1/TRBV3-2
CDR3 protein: CASSQGERGEGTDTQYF

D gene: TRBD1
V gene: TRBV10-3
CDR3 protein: CAISEGQGRHEQYF

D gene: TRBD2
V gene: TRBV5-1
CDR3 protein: CASSPLAGEINEQFF

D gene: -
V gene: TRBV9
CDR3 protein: CASSVQPTGELFF

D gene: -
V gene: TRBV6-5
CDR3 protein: CASRRIRENTEAFF

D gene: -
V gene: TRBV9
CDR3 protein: CASSVSTDTQYF

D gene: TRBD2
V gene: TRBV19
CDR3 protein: CASSIHLAGGPGTGELFF

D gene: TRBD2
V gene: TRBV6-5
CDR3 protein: CASSYSMTSGGYEQYF

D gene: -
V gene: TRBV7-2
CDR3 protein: CASSFGSGNTIYF

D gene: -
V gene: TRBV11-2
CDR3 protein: CASSLDVHQPQHF

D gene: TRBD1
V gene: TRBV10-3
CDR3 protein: CAISGQGTEQYF

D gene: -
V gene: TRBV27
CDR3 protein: CASSLFSVSGANVLTF

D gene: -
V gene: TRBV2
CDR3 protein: CASSEDIMVGQPSGYGYTF

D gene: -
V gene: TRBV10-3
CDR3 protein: CAISDGQGRTIYF

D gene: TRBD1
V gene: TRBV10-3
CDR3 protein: CAISESGTGDSPLHF

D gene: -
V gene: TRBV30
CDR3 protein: CAWRKHSGNTIYF

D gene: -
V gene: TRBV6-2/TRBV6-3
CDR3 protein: CASSYYRFTSTDTQYF

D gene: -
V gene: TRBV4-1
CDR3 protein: CASSQVGGNQPQHF